The 20 T cell receptor beta chains presented below share a single source sample, sequenced in a study of shared clonotypes between healthy human individuals. The naive CD8 fraction comprised CD45RO-negative cells positively selected for CCR7 and excluded terminally differentiated effector memory CD45RA+ cells. TCRdb's copy holds only in-frame clones and misses some; the assay was immunoSEQ multiplex PCR. The data contain around 2,000,000 clones, about 93% of them singletons. The sample consisted of naive CD8+ T cells from PBMCs. The receptors shown here come from a man younger than 35 in good health. Some clones in this sample may be carry-over from other donors' samples.

The chain joins TRBV4-1 to TRBJ2-1; 11 nucleotides match TRBD1. The CDR3 contains 13 residues. V lost 3 bases, J lost 10 bases, and 2 bases stayed unmatched. Germline CDR1 and CDR2: MGHRA and YSYEKL. The CDR3 bases are TGCGCCAGCAGCCAGGGACAGGGGGTCGAGCAGTTCTTC. Protein sequence: CASSQGQGVEQFF.

V gene TRBV9 combines with J gene TRBJ2-1; the D gene is possibly TRBD2 (6 bases). The V end lost 0 bases, the J end lost 1 base, and 17 bases lay between the germline ends. The CDR3 has 18 amino acids. Germline V gene sequence: CDR1 SGDLS, CDR2 YYNGEE. The CDR3 spells CASSVAGREWKSYNEQFF. DNA of the CDR3: TGTGCCAGCAGCGTAGCCGGGCGGGAATGGAAGTCCTACAATGAGCAGTTCTTC. The full variable domain, completed using reference TRBV9 and TRBJ2-1, is DSGVTQTPKHLITATGQRVTLRCSPRSGDLSVYWYQQSLDQGLQFLIQYYNGEERAKGNILERFSAQQFPDLHSELNLSSLELGDSALYFCASSVAGREWKSYNEQFFGPGTRLTVL.

V usage is TRBV7-9 and J usage is TRBJ1-1, with a possible D match to TRBD1 (5 bases). The length of the CDR3 is 14 residues. Germline V lookup: CDR1 SEHNR, CDR2 FQNEAQ (reference sequence). Trimming took off 10 bases at V and 1 base at J, with 16 bases between the two ends. As DNA, the CDR3 is TGTGCCACCCTGTCGAGGGGCCCGAACACTGAAGCTTTCTTT. It is translated as CATLSRGPNTEAFF.

The V gene is TRBV9, the J gene TRBJ1-1, with D tentatively TRBD1 (5 bases). The CDR3 totals 14 residues. Per the germline V gene, CDR1 is SGDLS and CDR2 is YYNGEE. Trimming cost V 4 bases and J 3 bases, with 13 bases left between them. For the CDR3, the DNA is TGTGCCAGCAGCCACGCGACGGGGGACACTGAAGCTTTCTTT. It encodes CASSHATGDTEAFF.

The chain joins TRBV7-3 to TRBJ2-3; the D is unclear. V was shortened by 5 bases and J by 5 bases, with 8 bases between the two germline ends. Germline V gene lookup returns CDR1 SGHTA and CDR2 FQGTGA. This CDR3 spans 12 amino acids. Written as DNA, the CDR3 is TGTGCCAGCAGCCGACTGGGAGATACGCAGTATTTT. Protein product: CASSRLGDTQYF.

The chain combines TRBV29-1 with TRBJ2-2, with 9 nucleotides matching TRBD2. The germline CDR1 and CDR2 sequences are SQVTM and ANQGSEA. The CDR3 covers 15 residues. V was clipped by 2 bases and J by 6 bases; unmatched bases: 7. The CDR3 reads CSVEWAGGPPGELFF. CDR3 nucleotides: TGCAGCGTTGAATGGGCGGGAGGGCCACCCGGGGAGCTGTTTTTT.

This clone came up once. The rearrangement joins TRBV27 to TRBJ2-7, with D tentatively TRBD2 (6 bases). V was clipped by 4 bases and J by 4 bases, with 14 bases between them. This CDR3 comprises 14 residues. CDR1 is MNHEY and CDR2 is SMNVEV in the germline V gene (reference sequence). The CDR3 sequence is CASSSGGPGYEQYF. The DNA for the CDR3 is TGTGCCAGCAGTTCCGGAGGGCCGGGATACGAGCAGTACTTC.

Details on this clone: This same CDR3 is encoded by further DNA sequences in the sample. This chain links TRBV27 with TRBJ2-1; the D is unclear. The V gene lost 3 bases and the J gene lost 3 bases, with 6 bases spanning the gap. Germline V gene sequence: CDR1 MNHEY, CDR2 SMNVEV (reference sequence). The CDR3 runs to 13 residues. CDR3 in DNA: TGTGCCAGCAGTTTTCCGGGCTACAATGAGCAGTTCTTC. Translated: CASSFPGYNEQFF.

This rearrangement joins TRBV6-5 to TRBJ2-1; no clear D. CDR1 and CDR2 (germline): MNHEY, SVGAGI. The CDR3 covers 13 residues. V shed 4 bases and J shed 4 bases, with 8 bases lying between them. CDR3 region: CASSWYGYNEQFF. DNA of the CDR3: TGTGCCAGCAGTTGGTATGGATACAATGAGCAGTTCTTC.

This clone is a singleton in its sample. The V and J genes are TRBV4-1 and TRBJ1-4, with TRBD1 as a possible D gene (5 bases). The CDR3 is 14 residues long. V lost 0 bases and J 10 bases, leaving 12 bases between the germline ends. Germline V lookup: CDR1 MGHRA, CDR2 YSYEKL. CDR3 in DNA: TGCGCCAGCAGCCAAGATCGAGGGGTTGGAAAACTGTTTTTT. Protein sequence: CASSQDRGVGKLFF.

This chain connects TRBV7-8 to TRBJ2-7; D is ambiguous. There are 17 residues in the CDR3. The V end was cut by 0 bases, the J end by 1 base, with 16 bases between. Germline CDR1 is SGHVS and CDR2 is FQNEAQ. Here the CDR3 reads CASSLALGISVSYEQYF. CDR3 nucleotides: TGTGCCAGCAGCTTAGCTCTGGGGATAAGCGTATCCTACGAGCAGTACTTC. The full variable domain, its missing parts supplied by reference TRBV7-8 and TRBJ2-7, is GAGVSQSPRYKVAKRGQDVALRCDPISGHVSLFWYQQALGQGPEFLTYFQNEAQLDKSGLPSDRFFAERPEGSVSTLKIQRTQQEDSAVYLCASSLALGISVSYEQYFGPGTRLTVT.

This clone was recorded only once. The rearrangement uses TRBV5-4 and TRBJ2-5, with 8 nucleotides matching TRBD2. This CDR3 is built from 15 residues. Germline V gene sequence: CDR1 SGHNT, CDR2 YYREEE (reference sequence). The J segment lost 4 bases and the V segment lost 0 bases, leaving 5 bases of the junction unmatched. The CDR3 spells CASSLGPSGRETQYF. The CDR3 DNA follows: TGTGCCAGCAGCTTGGGGCCTAGCGGGCGAGAGACCCAGTACTTC.

CDR3 protein: CASIGGEWDTQYF. CDR3 DNA: TGTGCCAGCATAGGGGGGGAGTGGGATACGCAGTATTTT. This sequence joins TRBV6-6 and TRBJ2-3; D is perhaps TRBD2 (7 bases). The V and J ends lost 7 bases and 6 bases respectively, with 14 bases between them. Germline CDR1 is MNHNY and CDR2 is SVGAGI (reference sequence). The CDR3 runs 13 residues.

This rearrangement joins TRBV11-2 to TRBJ2-3; the D call may be TRBD1 or TRBD2 (5 bases each). The CDR3 runs to 11 residues. V lost 4 bases, J lost 11 bases, and 10 bases lay in between. Germline CDR1 is SGHAT and CDR2 is FQNNGV. The CDR3 region is CASSSGTLQYF. CDR3 DNA: TGTGCCAGCAGCTCCGGGACGTTGCAGTATTTT.

This sequence joins TRBV14 and TRBJ2-7, with a weak D call TRBD1 (5 bases). The germline CDR1 and CDR2 sequences are SGHDN and FVKESK. V was clipped by 0 bases and J by 4 bases, with 7 bases between them. CDR3 length: 13 amino acids. This chain's CDR3 is CASSQETAYEQYF. The CDR3 DNA sequence: TGTGCCAGCAGCCAAGAGACAGCGTACGAGCAGTACTTC.

The chain uses TRBV29-1 and TRBJ2-7, with D unresolved. V lost 2 bases, J lost 6 bases, and 14 bases lay in between. The CDR3 has 13 amino acids. The V gene's germline CDR1 is SQVTM and CDR2 ANQGSEA. The CDR3 sequence is CSVETPRRPEQYF. The CDR3 coding sequence is TGCAGCGTTGAAACTCCCCGTCGGCCCGAGCAGTACTTC.

CDR3 sequence reads: CASSQDSESQETQYF. The CDR3 region has the DNA TGCGCCAGCAGCCAAGATTCGGAGTCCCAAGAGACCCAGTACTTC. The V gene is TRBV4-3, the J gene TRBJ2-5; D is unclear. The CDR3 runs 15 residues. Per germline, CDR1 LGHNA and CDR2 YSLEER. Trimming cost V 0 bases and J 1 base, with 9 bases left between them.

The chain joins TRBV2 to TRBJ2-5, with TRBD2 matching 14 bases. J lost 3 bases, V lost 7 bases, and 7 bases had no gene match. This CDR3 is built from 16 residues. The germline gives CDR1 SNHLY, CDR2 FYNNEI. CDR3: CASNRPGLAGEETQYF. CDR3 DNA sequence: TGTGCCAGCAACAGACCGGGACTAGCGGGAGAAGAGACCCAGTACTTC.

The CDR3 loop is CASSPPDSNYGYTF. The CDR3 DNA sequence: TGTGCCAGCTCACCACCAGACAGTAACTATGGCTACACCTTC. This chain links TRBV18 with TRBJ1-2, with D possibly being TRBD1 (5 bases). The CDR3 runs 14 residues. CDR1 is KGHSH, CDR2 LQKENI, per germline. V was trimmed by 0 bases and J by 1 base, leaving 6 bases between them.

This rearrangement joins TRBV27 to TRBJ2-7; 9 bases match TRBD1. CDR1 and CDR2 (germline): MNHEY, SMNVEV (reference sequence). Trimming cost V 3 bases and J 2 bases; bases outside gene matches: 5. CDR3 length equals 15 residues. CDR3 DNA: TGTGCCAGCAGTTTCCGGGACAGGGAGGCCTACGAGCAGTACTTC. Encoded protein: CASSFRDREAYEQYF.